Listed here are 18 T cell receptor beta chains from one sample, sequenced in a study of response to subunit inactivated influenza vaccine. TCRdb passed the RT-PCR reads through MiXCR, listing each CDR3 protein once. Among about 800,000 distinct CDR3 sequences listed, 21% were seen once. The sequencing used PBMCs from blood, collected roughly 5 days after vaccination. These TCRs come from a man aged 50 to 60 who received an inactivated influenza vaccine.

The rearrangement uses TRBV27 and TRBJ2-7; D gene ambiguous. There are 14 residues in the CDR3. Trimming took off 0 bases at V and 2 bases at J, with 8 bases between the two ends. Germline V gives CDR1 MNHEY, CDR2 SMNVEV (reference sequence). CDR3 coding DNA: TGTGCCAGCAGTTTATCGATCCAGGCCTACGAGCAGTACTTC. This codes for CASSLSIQAYEQYF.

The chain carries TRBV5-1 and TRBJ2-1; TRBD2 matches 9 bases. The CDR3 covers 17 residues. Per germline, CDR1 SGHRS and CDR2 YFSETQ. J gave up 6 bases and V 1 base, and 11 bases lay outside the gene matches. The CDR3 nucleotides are TGCGCCAGCAGCTTGATAGCGGGGATAGCGGGAGCCAATGAGCAGTTCTTC. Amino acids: CASSLIAGIAGANEQFF.

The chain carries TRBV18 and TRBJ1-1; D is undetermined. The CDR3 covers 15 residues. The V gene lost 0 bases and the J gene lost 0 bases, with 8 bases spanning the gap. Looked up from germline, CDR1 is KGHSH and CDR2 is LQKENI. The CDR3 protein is CASSPPSRLNTEAFF. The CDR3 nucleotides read TGTGCCAGCTCACCACCGAGCAGACTGAACACTGAAGCTTTCTTT. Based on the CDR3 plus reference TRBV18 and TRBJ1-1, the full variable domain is NAGVMQNPRHLVRRRGQEARLRCSPMKGHSHVYWYRQLPEEGLKFMVYLQKENIIDESGMPKERFSAEFPKEGPSILRIQQVVRGDSAAYFCASSPPSRLNTEAFFGQGTRLTVV.

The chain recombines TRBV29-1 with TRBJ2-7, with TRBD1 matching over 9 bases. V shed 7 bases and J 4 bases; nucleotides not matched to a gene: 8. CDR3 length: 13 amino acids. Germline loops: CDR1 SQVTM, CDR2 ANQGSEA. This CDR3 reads CSGTDRGVYEQYF. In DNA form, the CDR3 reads TGCAGCGGGACGGACAGGGGAGTTTACGAGCAGTACTTC.

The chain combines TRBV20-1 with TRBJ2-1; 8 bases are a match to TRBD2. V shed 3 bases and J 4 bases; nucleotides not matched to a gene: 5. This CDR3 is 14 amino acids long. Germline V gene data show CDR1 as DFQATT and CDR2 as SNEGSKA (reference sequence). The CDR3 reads CSASPGGGYNEQFF. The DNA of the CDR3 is TGCAGTGCTAGCCCTGGCGGGGGGTACAATGAGCAGTTCTTC.

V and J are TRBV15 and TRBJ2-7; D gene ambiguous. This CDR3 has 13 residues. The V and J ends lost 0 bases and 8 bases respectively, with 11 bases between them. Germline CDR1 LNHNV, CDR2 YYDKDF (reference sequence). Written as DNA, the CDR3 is TGTGCCACCAGCAGAGATCATGGGTACAAGCAGTACTTC. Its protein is CATSRDHGYKQYF.

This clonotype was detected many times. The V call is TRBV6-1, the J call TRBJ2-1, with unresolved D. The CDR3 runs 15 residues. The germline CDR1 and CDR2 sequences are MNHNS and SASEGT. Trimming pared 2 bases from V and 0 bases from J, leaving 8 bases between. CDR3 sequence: CASSEHQSSYNEQFF. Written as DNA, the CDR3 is TGTGCCAGCAGTGAACACCAGAGCTCCTACAATGAGCAGTTCTTC.

The CDR3 bases are TGCGCCAGCAGGGGTAAGACGGGGACCAAAGAGACCCAGTACTTC. It is translated as CASRGKTGTKETQYF. This rearrangement joins TRBV5-1 to TRBJ2-5, with D perhaps being TRBD1 or TRBD2 (5 bases each). CDR1 SGHRS and CDR2 YFSETQ come from the germline V gene. There are 15 residues in the CDR3. V was pared by 5 bases and J by 3 bases, with 17 bases between. Filled out from reference TRBV5-1 and TRBJ2-5, the complete variable domain reads KAGVTQTPRYLIKTRGQQVTLSCSPISGHRSVSWYQQTPGQGLQFLFEYFSETQRNKGNFPGRFSGRQFSNSRSEMNVSTLELGDSALYLCASRGKTGTKETQYFGPGTRLLVL.

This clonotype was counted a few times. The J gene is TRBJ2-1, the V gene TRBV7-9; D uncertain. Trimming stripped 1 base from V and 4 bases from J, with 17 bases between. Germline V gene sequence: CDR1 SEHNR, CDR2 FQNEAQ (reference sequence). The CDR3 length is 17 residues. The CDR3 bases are TGTGCCAGCAGCTTAGAGTGGACCGAGCCCTCGTACAATGAGCAGTTCTTC. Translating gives CASSLEWTEPSYNEQFF.

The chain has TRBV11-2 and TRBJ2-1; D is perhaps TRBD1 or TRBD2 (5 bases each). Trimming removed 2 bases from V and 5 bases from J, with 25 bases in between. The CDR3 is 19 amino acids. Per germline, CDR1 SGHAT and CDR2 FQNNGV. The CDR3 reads CASSLSPTRSGRMDNEQFF. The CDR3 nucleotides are TGTGCCAGCAGCTTAAGTCCCACAAGATCGGGACGGATGGACAATGAGCAGTTCTTC.

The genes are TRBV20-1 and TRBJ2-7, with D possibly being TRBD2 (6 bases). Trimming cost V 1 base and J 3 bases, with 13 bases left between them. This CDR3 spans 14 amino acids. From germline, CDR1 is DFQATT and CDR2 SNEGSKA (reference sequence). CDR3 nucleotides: TGCAGTGCTAGAGTGCGGGGTGCACTCTACGAGCAGTACTTC. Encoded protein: CSARVRGALYEQYF.

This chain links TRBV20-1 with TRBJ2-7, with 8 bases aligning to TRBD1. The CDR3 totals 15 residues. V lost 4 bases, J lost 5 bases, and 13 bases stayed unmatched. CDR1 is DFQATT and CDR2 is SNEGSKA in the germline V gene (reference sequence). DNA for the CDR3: TGCAGTGCTACCCCTCGGAGGACAGGGCGCGACGAGCAGTACTTC. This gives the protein CSATPRRTGRDEQYF.

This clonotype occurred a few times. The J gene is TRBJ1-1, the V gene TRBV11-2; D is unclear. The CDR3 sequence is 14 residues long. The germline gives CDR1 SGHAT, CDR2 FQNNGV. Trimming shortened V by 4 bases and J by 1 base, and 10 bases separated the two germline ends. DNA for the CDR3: TGTGCCAGCAGCTCAAATCCTTCGAACACTGAAGCTTTCTTT. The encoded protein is CASSSNPSNTEAFF.

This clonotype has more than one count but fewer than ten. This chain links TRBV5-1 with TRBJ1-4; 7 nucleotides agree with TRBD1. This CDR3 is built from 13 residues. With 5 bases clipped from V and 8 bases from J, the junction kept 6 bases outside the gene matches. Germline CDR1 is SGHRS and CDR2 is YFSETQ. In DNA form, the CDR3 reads TGCGCCAGCAGTTCAGGGGGATTCGAAAAACTGTTTTTT. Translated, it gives CASSSGGFEKLFF.

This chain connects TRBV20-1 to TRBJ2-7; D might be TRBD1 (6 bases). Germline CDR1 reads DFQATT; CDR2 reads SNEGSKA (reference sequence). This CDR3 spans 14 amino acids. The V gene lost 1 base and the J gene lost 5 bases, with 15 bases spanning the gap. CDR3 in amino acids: CSARVRGLGHEQYF. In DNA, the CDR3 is TGCAGTGCTAGAGTCAGGGGTTTGGGCCACGAGCAGTACTTC.

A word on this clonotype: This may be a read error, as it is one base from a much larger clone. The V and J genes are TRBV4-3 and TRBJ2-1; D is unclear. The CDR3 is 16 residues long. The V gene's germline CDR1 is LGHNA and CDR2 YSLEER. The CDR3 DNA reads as TGCGCCAGCAGCCATCATCCCTGGGGTTCCTACAATGAGCATTTCTTC. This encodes CASSHHPWGSYNEHFF.

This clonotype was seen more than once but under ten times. The CDR3, as DNA: TGTGCCAGCAGCTTAGTTGGAGCAGATAATTCACCCCTCCACTTT. Translation gives CASSLVGADNSPLHF. The chain has TRBV7-8 and TRBJ1-6; D not certain. V lost 1 base, J lost 5 bases, and 9 bases lay in between. The CDR3 runs to 15 residues. Germline V gives CDR1 SGHVS, CDR2 FQNEAQ.

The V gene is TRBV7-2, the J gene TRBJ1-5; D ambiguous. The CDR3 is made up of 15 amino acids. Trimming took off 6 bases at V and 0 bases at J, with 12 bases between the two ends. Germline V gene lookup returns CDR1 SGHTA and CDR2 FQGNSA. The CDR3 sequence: CASREQIRSNQPQHF. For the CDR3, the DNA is TGTGCCAGCAGGGAACAGATTCGTAGCAATCAGCCCCAGCATTTT.